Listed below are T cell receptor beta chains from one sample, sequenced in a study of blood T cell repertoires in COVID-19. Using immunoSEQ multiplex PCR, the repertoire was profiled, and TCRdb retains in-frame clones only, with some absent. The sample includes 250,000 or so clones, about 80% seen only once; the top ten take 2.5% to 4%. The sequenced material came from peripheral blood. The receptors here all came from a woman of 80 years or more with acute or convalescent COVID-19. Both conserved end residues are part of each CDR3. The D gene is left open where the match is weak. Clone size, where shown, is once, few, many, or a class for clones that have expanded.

CDR3 DNA: TGTGCCAGCAGCGTAGGGTCGTCTAGCGGGGGGTCCCGGCAGTATTTT
CDR3 protein: CASSVGSSSGGSRQYF
D gene: TRBD2
clone size: -
J gene: TRBJ2-3
V gene: TRBV9

CDR3 DNA: TGCGCCAGCACCGGACAGGAGTACCACGAGCAGTACTTC
CDR3 protein: CASTGQEYHEQYF
D gene: TRBD1
clone size: -
J gene: TRBJ2-7
V gene: TRBV10-2

CDR3 DNA: TGTGCCAGCAGCTTCGGACAGGGCCTGCGAACTGAAGCTTTCTTT
CDR3 protein: CASSFGQGLRTEAFF
D gene: TRBD1
clone size: -
J gene: TRBJ1-1
V gene: TRBV7-8

CDR3 DNA: TGTGCCAGCAGCTTAGGCGGAGCAGATACGCAGTATTTT
CDR3 protein: CASSLGGADTQYF
D gene: -
clone size: -
J gene: TRBJ2-3
V gene: TRBV11-3

CDR3 DNA: TGCAGTGCTAGTTACCTAGCGGGTAACGGTGAGCAGTTCTTC
CDR3 protein: CSASYLAGNGEQFF
D gene: TRBD2
clone size: few
J gene: TRBJ2-1
V gene: TRBV20-1

CDR3 DNA: TGTGCCAGCAGCCAGGGTCAGACCAGGATCCAAGAGACCCAGTACTTC
CDR3 protein: CASSQGQTRIQETQYF
D gene: -
clone size: -
J gene: TRBJ2-5
V gene: TRBV3-1/TRBV3-2

CDR3 DNA: TGTGCCAGCAGCTTTGCAGTCAGCGACACCGGGGAGCTGTTTTTT
CDR3 protein: CASSFAVSDTGELFF
D gene: -
clone size: -
J gene: TRBJ2-2
V gene: TRBV7-9

CDR3 DNA: TGTGCCAGTGCCGATAAACTCTCCTACAATGAGCAGTTCTTC
CDR3 protein: CASADKLSYNEQFF
D gene: -
clone size: once
J gene: TRBJ2-1
V gene: TRBV19

CDR3 DNA: TGTGCAAGTCGCTCCCCTCGGGGTGGAGTTCAAGAGACCCAGTACTTC
CDR3 protein: CASRSPRGGVQETQYF
D gene: -
clone size: -
J gene: TRBJ2-5
V gene: TRBV12-2

CDR3 DNA: TGTGCCAGTAGGGCGGGAGTCCTGTCTGGGGAGCAGTACTTC
CDR3 protein: CASRAGVLSGEQYF
D gene: TRBD2
clone size: few
J gene: TRBJ2-7
V gene: TRBV19

CDR3 DNA: TGTGCCAGCAGTGACACCGGGACATTCAATCAGCCCCAGCATTTT
CDR3 protein: CASSDTGTFNQPQHF
D gene: -
clone size: once
J gene: TRBJ1-5
V gene: TRBV2

CDR3 DNA: TGTGCCAGTAGTATCGCCGGGAGCTCCTACAATGAGCAGTTCTTC
CDR3 protein: CASSIAGSSYNEQFF
D gene: -
clone size: few
J gene: TRBJ2-1
V gene: TRBV19

CDR3 DNA: TGTGCCAGCAGCTTAATGACAGAAAATGGAAACACCATATATTTT
CDR3 protein: CASSLMTENGNTIYF
D gene: -
clone size: -
J gene: TRBJ1-3
V gene: TRBV11-3

CDR3 DNA: TGTGCCAGCAGTGAAGGGACTGGGACCTACGAGCAGTACTTC
CDR3 protein: CASSEGTGTYEQYF
D gene: -
clone size: once
J gene: TRBJ2-7
V gene: TRBV25-1

CDR3 DNA: TGTGCCAGCGGAACTAGGGGGACAGGTAATCAGCCCCAGCATTTT
CDR3 protein: CASGTRGTGNQPQHF
D gene: TRBD1
clone size: -
J gene: TRBJ1-5
V gene: TRBV18

CDR3 DNA: TGTGCCACCAGGGAGCTCCAAGAGACCCAGTACTTC
CDR3 protein: CATRELQETQYF
D gene: -
clone size: -
J gene: TRBJ2-5
V gene: TRBV12-3/TRBV12-4

CDR3 DNA: TGTGCCAGCAGTGAGGGGAGGGGGTCCACAGATACGCAGTATTTT
CDR3 protein: CASSEGRGSTDTQYF
D gene: -
clone size: -
J gene: TRBJ2-3
V gene: TRBV6-1

CDR3 DNA: TGTGCCAGCAGTTTTTACAGGGCCGGGGAGCTGTTTTTT
CDR3 protein: CASSFYRAGELFF
D gene: -
clone size: -
J gene: TRBJ2-2
V gene: TRBV12-3/TRBV12-4

CDR3 DNA: TGTGCCAGCAGCTTGAGAGCGGGAGTGCGCACAGATACGCAGTATTTT
CDR3 protein: CASSLRAGVRTDTQYF
D gene: TRBD2
clone size: -
J gene: TRBJ2-3
V gene: TRBV5-6

CDR3 DNA: TGCGCCAGCAGTTCAGGACAGGGGACCCTTAATGGCGGGGAGCTGTTTTTT
CDR3 protein: CASSSGQGTLNGGELFF
D gene: TRBD1
clone size: few
J gene: TRBJ2-2
V gene: TRBV10-1

CDR3 DNA: TGTGCCAGTCAAGGACAGGGGGCTCGAGATACGCAGTATTTT
CDR3 protein: CASQGQGARDTQYF
D gene: TRBD1
clone size: -
J gene: TRBJ2-3
V gene: TRBV27

CDR3 DNA: TGTGCCAGCAGCTTAGGCGGACAGGGGGTTGAAGCTTTCTTT
CDR3 protein: CASSLGGQGVEAFF
D gene: TRBD1
clone size: once
J gene: TRBJ1-1
V gene: TRBV7-2

CDR3 DNA: TGTGCCAGCAGTCCTCGGGTCTCCAATCAGCCCCAGCATTTT
CDR3 protein: CASSPRVSNQPQHF
D gene: -
clone size: -
J gene: TRBJ1-5
V gene: TRBV27

CDR3 DNA: TGTGCCAGCAGCCTTAGCGGCAGCTCCTACGAGCAGTACTTC
CDR3 protein: CASSLSGSSYEQYF
D gene: -
clone size: -
J gene: TRBJ2-7
V gene: TRBV5-4

CDR3 DNA: TGTGCCAGCAGCTTAGCGAGAGATACGCAGTATTTT
CDR3 protein: CASSLARDTQYF
D gene: -
clone size: -
J gene: TRBJ2-3
V gene: TRBV7-8

CDR3 DNA: TGTGCCAGCAGCCCTCAGGGGGCGGGGAACACTGAAGCTTTCTTT
CDR3 protein: CASSPQGAGNTEAFF
D gene: TRBD1
clone size: -
J gene: TRBJ1-1
V gene: TRBV14

CDR3 DNA: TGTGCCAGCAGCCGGTCCGGGACAGGGGGCCCGAACACTGAAGCTTTCTTT
CDR3 protein: CASSRSGTGGPNTEAFF
D gene: TRBD1
clone size: -
J gene: TRBJ1-1
V gene: TRBV11-2

CDR3 DNA: TGTGCCAGCAGTACCCACCGGGACTCGACGCGGTATGGCTACACCTTC
CDR3 protein: CASSTHRDSTRYGYTF
D gene: -
clone size: -
J gene: TRBJ1-2
V gene: TRBV27

CDR3 DNA: TGTGCCAGCAGCCGTACAGGGGTTTCCTACGAGCAGTACTTC
CDR3 protein: CASSRTGVSYEQYF
D gene: TRBD1
clone size: -
J gene: TRBJ2-7
V gene: TRBV7-2

CDR3 DNA: TGTGCCAGCAGCCACGGACAGGGGGCGCGGGATGAGCAGTTCTTC
CDR3 protein: CASSHGQGARDEQFF
D gene: TRBD1
clone size: few
J gene: TRBJ2-1
V gene: TRBV3-1/TRBV3-2

CDR3 DNA: TGCGCCAGCAGCTTTGACAGGGGCAACGAGCAGTACTTC
CDR3 protein: CASSFDRGNEQYF
D gene: TRBD1
clone size: -
J gene: TRBJ2-7
V gene: TRBV5-1

CDR3 DNA: TGTGCCAGCAGTCGCGACAGGGTTCGAAACACTGAAGCTTTCTTT
CDR3 protein: CASSRDRVRNTEAFF
D gene: TRBD1
clone size: -
J gene: TRBJ1-1
V gene: TRBV2

CDR3 DNA: TGTGCCAGCAATTCCTTAGCGGGGGGCCTAGAGACCCAGTACTTC
CDR3 protein: CASNSLAGGLETQYF
D gene: TRBD2
clone size: -
J gene: TRBJ2-5
V gene: TRBV6-5

CDR3 DNA: TGTGCCAGCAGTTTACTAGCGGGAGGCTGGGGGAATGAGCAGTTCTTC
CDR3 protein: CASSLLAGGWGNEQFF
D gene: TRBD2
clone size: -
J gene: TRBJ2-1
V gene: TRBV6-5

CDR3 DNA: TGTGCCAGTAGTAAGGACGGGGACTATGGCTACACCTTC
CDR3 protein: CASSKDGDYGYTF
D gene: -
clone size: -
J gene: TRBJ1-2
V gene: TRBV19

CDR3 DNA: TGCGCCAGCACCGAACAGGGGGGAATCACTGAAGCTTTCTTT
CDR3 protein: CASTEQGGITEAFF
D gene: TRBD1
clone size: few
J gene: TRBJ1-1
V gene: TRBV5-1

CDR3 DNA: TGTGCCAGCAGCCCACAAGGACAGGGAGCTGGAAACACCATATATTTT
CDR3 protein: CASSPQGQGAGNTIYF
D gene: TRBD1
clone size: -
J gene: TRBJ1-3
V gene: TRBV4-2

CDR3 DNA: TGTGCCAGTTGGAAGGAGGGCACAAGCGAGCAGTACTTC
CDR3 protein: CASWKEGTSEQYF
D gene: -
clone size: few
J gene: TRBJ2-7
V gene: TRBV28

CDR3 DNA: TGTGCCACCTCTCCCGGGTTGGACACCATATATTTT
CDR3 protein: CATSPGLDTIYF
D gene: -
clone size: -
J gene: TRBJ1-3
V gene: TRBV2

CDR3 DNA: TGTGCCAGCAGCGAGTCGACAGGGAGGAAAGAGACCCAGTACTTC
CDR3 protein: CASSESTGRKETQYF
D gene: -
clone size: -
J gene: TRBJ2-5
V gene: TRBV3-1/TRBV3-2

CDR3 DNA: TGCAGCGGGGAGATGTCCTTAGGCGGACTGTTTTTT
CDR3 protein: CSGEMSLGGLFF
D gene: -
clone size: few
J gene: TRBJ1-4
V gene: TRBV29-1

CDR3 DNA: TGTGCCAGCAGTGATCAGGGGGGAGGATGGGAAAAACTGTTTTTT
CDR3 protein: CASSDQGGGWEKLFF
D gene: TRBD1
clone size: -
J gene: TRBJ1-4
V gene: TRBV6-1

CDR3 DNA: TGCGCCAGCAGCTCCAGGGGGACCTGGGACACTGAAGCTTTCTTT
CDR3 protein: CASSSRGTWDTEAFF
D gene: TRBD1
clone size: -
J gene: TRBJ1-1
V gene: TRBV5-1

CDR3 DNA: TGCGCCAGCTCCTACGCCGGGACAGGGGCAAATGGCTACACCTTC
CDR3 protein: CASSYAGTGANGYTF
D gene: TRBD1
clone size: -
J gene: TRBJ1-2
V gene: TRBV5-1

CDR3 DNA: TGTGCCAGCAGTCTCACCCCGAACTTAGGGGCTTCAGAAAAACTGTTTTTT
CDR3 protein: CASSLTPNLGASEKLFF
D gene: -
clone size: few
J gene: TRBJ1-4
V gene: TRBV3-1/TRBV3-2

CDR3 DNA: TGTGCCAGTACTACCGGGACAGGAAAGTATGGCTACACCTTC
CDR3 protein: CASTTGTGKYGYTF
D gene: TRBD1
clone size: -
J gene: TRBJ1-2
V gene: TRBV19

CDR3 DNA: TGTGCAACGGGGAAGGAGGGCGGCTCCGGGACCCAGTACTTC
CDR3 protein: CATGKEGGSGTQYF
D gene: -
clone size: -
J gene: TRBJ2-5
V gene: TRBV10-3

CDR3 DNA: TGTGCCAGTAGTATTCAGGGCGGTCATGATAGAAAACTGTTTTTT
CDR3 protein: CASSIQGGHDRKLFF
D gene: -
clone size: -
J gene: TRBJ1-4
V gene: TRBV19

CDR3 DNA: TGTGCCAGTAGTATTGGACTAGCGGGGTACACCGGGGAGCTGTTTTTT
CDR3 protein: CASSIGLAGYTGELFF
D gene: TRBD2
clone size: once
J gene: TRBJ2-2
V gene: TRBV19

CDR3 DNA: TGTGCCAGCAGTGTCCGAGTTGAGCAGTTCTTC
CDR3 protein: CASSVRVEQFF
D gene: -
clone size: -
J gene: TRBJ2-1
V gene: TRBV2

CDR3 DNA: TGTGCCAGCAGAAGACAGGACCCCGGGGAGCTGTTTTTT
CDR3 protein: CASRRQDPGELFF
D gene: -
clone size: -
J gene: TRBJ2-2
V gene: TRBV12-3/TRBV12-4

CDR3 DNA: TGTGCCAGCAGCTTAATCGGGGGAACTAATGAAAAACTGTTTTTT
CDR3 protein: CASSLIGGTNEKLFF
D gene: -
clone size: -
J gene: TRBJ1-4
V gene: TRBV11-1

CDR3 DNA: TGCGCCAGCAGCCCCCAGGGGGCCGGGGAAAAACTGTTTTTT
CDR3 protein: CASSPQGAGEKLFF
D gene: TRBD1
clone size: few
J gene: TRBJ1-4
V gene: TRBV5-1

CDR3 DNA: TGTGCCAGCAGTTACGCCGGTCTAGCGGGGGGGATCACCGGGGAGCTGTTTTTT
CDR3 protein: CASSYAGLAGGITGELFF
D gene: TRBD2
clone size: few
J gene: TRBJ2-2
V gene: TRBV6-2/TRBV6-3

CDR3 DNA: TGCGCCAGCAGCGTGGACAGGGCTGAAGCTTTCTTT
CDR3 protein: CASSVDRAEAFF
D gene: TRBD1
clone size: -
J gene: TRBJ1-1
V gene: TRBV5-1